Presented here are 13 T cell receptor beta chains from one specimen sequenced in a study of T-cell memory formation after mild COVID-19. TCRdb analysed the 5' RACE reads with MiXCR anew, one entry per CDR3 protein. The sample consists of just under 550,000 distinct CDR3 sequences, approximately 20% of them appearing once. The sequencing input was PBMCs or a T cell subset sorted from them (not recorded which). The receptors stem from an adult woman who had mild COVID-19 (a few samples of this study predate the infection). Cell type and time point are not known.

A few counts support this clonotype. This chain joins TRBV2 and TRBJ2-1, with 13 bases identical to TRBD2. Germline V lookup: CDR1 SNHLY, CDR2 FYNNEI. This CDR3 comprises 14 residues. Losses at the gene ends were 7 bases for V and 6 bases for J; bases not matched to a gene: 3. The CDR3 DNA sequence: TGTGCCAGCAAGAGGACTAGCGGGAGCAATGAGCAGTTCTTC. Its translation is CASKRTSGSNEQFF.

Only a few counts were recorded for this clonotype. This CDR3 reads CSAQREKVEQYF. CDR3 in DNA: TGCAGTGCACAGCGGGAGAAGGTCGAGCAGTACTTC. The rearrangement uses TRBV20-1 and TRBJ2-7, with TRBD2 identical over 8 bases. After removal of 6 bases from V and 6 bases from J, the junction contained 7 bases not matched to a gene. From germline, CDR1 is DFQATT and CDR2 SNEGSKA (reference sequence). The CDR3 extends over 12 amino acids.

This clonotype has more than one count but fewer than ten. This chain connects TRBV11-2 to TRBJ2-3; D gene uncertain. The CDR3 totals 13 residues. The germline V gene has CDR1 SGHAT and CDR2 FQNNGV. V was shortened by 5 bases and J by 5 bases, with 11 bases between the two germline ends. In DNA form, the CDR3 reads TGTGCCAGCAGCCCATCTGGGGTAGATACGCAGTATTTT. Protein sequence: CASSPSGVDTQYF.

The chain uses TRBV14 and TRBJ2-1; TRBD1 or TRBD2 may be the D gene (6 bases each). The CDR3 consists of 13 residues. Germline V gene lookup returns CDR1 SGHDN and CDR2 FVKESK. The V end lost 4 bases, the J end lost 12 bases, and 16 bases lay between the germline ends. CDR3 in amino acids: CASSPLTGGTQFF. In DNA form, the CDR3 reads TGTGCCAGCAGCCCCCTCACCGGGGGCACGCAGTTCTTC.

This clonotype came up many times. This chain connects TRBV20-1 to TRBJ2-5; TRBD1 matches at 7 bases. There are 19 residues in the CDR3. Unmatched junction bases numbered 24, after V lost 6 bases and J lost 2 bases. Germline loops: CDR1 DFQATT, CDR2 SNEGSKA (reference sequence). The CDR3 region has the DNA TGCAGTGCCACCGGTGGGCAGGGGGTTTCCTCCGACCTTCAAGAGACCCAGTACTTC. It is translated as CSATGGQGVSSDLQETQYF.

This chain joins TRBV30 and TRBJ2-1; D is unclear. Germline loops: CDR1 GTSNPN, CDR2 SVGIG (reference sequence). The CDR3 extends over 13 amino acids. The V gene lost 0 bases and the J gene lost 8 bases, with 11 bases spanning the gap. CDR3 in amino acids: CAWSVRVPDEQFF. DNA for the CDR3: TGTGCCTGGAGTGTACGGGTCCCGGATGAGCAGTTCTTC. Complete variable domain (other parts from reference TRBV30 and TRBJ2-1): SQTIHQWPATLVQPVGSPLSLECTVEGTSNPNLYWYRQAAGRGLQLLFYSVGIGQISSEVPQNLSASRPQDRQFILSSKKLLLSDSGFYLCAWSVRVPDEQFFGPGTRLTVL.

In this sample, this clonotype turned up a few times. The chain is built from TRBV5-1 and TRBJ2-5; 10 nucleotides agree with TRBD2. J lost 1 base, V lost 0 bases, and 9 bases had no gene match. This CDR3 has 18 residues. CDR1 and CDR2 (germline): SGHRS, YFSETQ. In DNA, the CDR3 is TGCGCCAGCAGCTTGGCTACTAGCGGGGTGCTCGTCCAAGAGACCCAGTACTTC. Encoded protein: CASSLATSGVLVQETQYF.

This clonotype occurred a few times. J is TRBJ2-3 and V is TRBV9; TRBD2 might be the D (5 bases). The germline V gene has CDR1 SGDLS and CDR2 YYNGEE. This CDR3 spans 15 amino acids. The V gene lost 0 bases and the J gene lost 0 bases, with 8 bases spanning the gap. CDR3 protein: CASSVGLLSTDTQYF. CDR3 in DNA: TGTGCCAGCAGCGTAGGACTACTAAGCACAGATACGCAGTATTTT.

This chain links TRBV12-3 or TRBV12-4 with TRBJ2-1; TRBD1 might be the D (7 bases). Trimming left V 8 bases short and J 7 bases short, with 18 bases between. The CDR3 runs to 14 residues. The CDR3 nucleotides are TGTGCCAGCCTCCGACAGGGAGGTACGAATGAGCAGTTCTTC. It encodes CASLRQGGTNEQFF.

The genes are TRBV7-2 and TRBJ2-1, with D hard to call. V was pared by 1 base and J by 0 bases, with 10 bases between. The CDR3 sequence is 16 residues long. Germline CDR1 SGHTA, CDR2 FQGNSA. The DNA for the CDR3 is TGTGCCAGCAGCTTAGGAATCAGGAGCTCCTACAATGAGCAGTTCTTC. This codes for CASSLGIRSSYNEQFF.

The chain carries TRBV28 and TRBJ2-7, with D hard to call. V was pared by 6 bases and J by 3 bases, with 12 bases between. CDR1 is MDHEN, CDR2 SYDVKM, per germline. The CDR3 has 13 residues. CDR3 loop: CASSLTTLYEQYF. The CDR3 DNA is TGTGCCAGCAGCCTAACGACCCTCTACGAGCAGTACTTC.

The chain recombines TRBV5-1 with TRBJ2-7, with D maybe TRBD2 (5 bases). CDR3 size: 14 residues. V gave up 3 bases and J gave up 7 bases, with 17 bases separating them. CDR1 SGHRS and CDR2 YFSETQ come from the germline V gene. This CDR3 is CASSSRSGYLEQYF. The CDR3, as DNA: TGCGCCAGCAGCTCCCGTTCGGGATATCTTGAGCAGTACTTC.

This clonotype was seen many times. V gene TRBV4-3 combines with J gene TRBJ2-7, with D perhaps assigned TRBD1 or TRBD2 (6 bases each). The V gene lost 0 bases and the J gene lost 5 bases, with 17 bases spanning the gap. This CDR3 region has 16 residues. The germline gives CDR1 LGHNA, CDR2 YSLEER. The CDR3 sequence: CASSQDRGPRTDEQYF. The CDR3 DNA sequence: TGCGCCAGCAGCCAAGATCGGGGGCCCCGCACCGACGAGCAGTACTTC.